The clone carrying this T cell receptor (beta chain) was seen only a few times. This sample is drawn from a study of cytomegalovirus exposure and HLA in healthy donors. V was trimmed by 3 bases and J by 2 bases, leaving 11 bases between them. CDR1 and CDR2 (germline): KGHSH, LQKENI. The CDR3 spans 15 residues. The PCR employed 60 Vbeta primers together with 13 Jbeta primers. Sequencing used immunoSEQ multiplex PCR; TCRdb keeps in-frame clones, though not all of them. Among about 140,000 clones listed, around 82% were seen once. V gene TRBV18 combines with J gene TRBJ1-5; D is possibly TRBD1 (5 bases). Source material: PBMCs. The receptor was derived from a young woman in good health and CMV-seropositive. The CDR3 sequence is CASSPQAGGNQPQHF. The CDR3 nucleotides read TGTGCCAGCTCACCCCAGGCGGGGGGCAATCAGCCCCAGCATTTT.